This TCR beta chain was captured by sequencing in a study of CD8+CD57+ T cells in acquired aplastic anemia. As for the study in general: The DNA of sorted CD4+ and CD8+ cells averaged roughly 3.2 ug. Findings and caveats of the study: The study identified more than 25 CD8+ CDR3 sequences shared by patients and controls. In CD8+ cells, Simpson's diversity showed no significant difference between patients and controls.

For CDR3 and TCR beta VDJ profiling, genomic DNA was the template used. TCRdb redid the calling of the reads with MiXCR, one entry per CDR3 protein. The sample shows roughly 300,000 distinct CDR3 sequences, roughly 50% of them seen only once. Germline V gene sequence: CDR1 DFQATT, CDR2 SNEGSKA (reference sequence). V lost 7 bases and J 1 base, leaving 22 bases between the germline ends. The CDR3 consists of 16 residues. On this clonotype itself: The target antigen is unknown.

The sample consisted of sorted CD4+, CD8+, or CD8+CD57+ T cells (not recorded which) from PBMCs. The rearrangement joins TRBV20-1 to TRBJ1-1; perhaps TRBD1 as D (5 bases). This receptor was obtained from a human donor with severe aplastic anemia or a healthy control (not recorded which). The CDR3 spells CSVTGGGGWRNTEAFF. CDR3 DNA: TGCAGTGTAACGGGTGGGGGGGGTTGGAGGAACACTGAAGCTTTCTTT.